The rows below give T cell receptor beta chains drawn from one sample of a study of shared clonotypes between healthy human individuals. Assay: immunoSEQ multiplex PCR; the TCRdb copy retains only in-frame clones and omits some. The sample includes more than 2 million clones, roughly 95% seen only once; the top ten take 0.1% to 0.15%. The source material was naive CD4+ T cells sorted from blood. These receptor sequences come from a man aged 18 to 35 in good health. The conserved cysteine and the conserved F or W are not part of the CDR3 here. The order of the fields is V gene, D gene, CDR3 protein. D genes are given only for firm matches.

>TRBV19|NA
ASSGGAGQPQH
>TRBV18|NA
ASSPPAVMGEQY
>TRBV6-6|NA
ASSPLGEGKLF
>TRBV14|NA
ASSRQIMNTEAF
>TRBV7-9|TRBD2
ASSGTSGGVLQETQY
>TRBV28|TRBD2
ASRSPAGRSYEQY
>TRBV6-1|NA
ASSEQSSGANVLT
>TRBV9|NA
ASSVYGQVKETQY
>TRBV30|TRBD1
AWSPAAGGYGYT
>TRBV18|NA
ASSPGIQGSDTGELF
>TRBV6-6|TRBD2
ASTSGLAGTQETQY
>TRBV19|TRBD1
ASSGRTGLNTEAF
>TRBV7-3|NA
ASSLKRGTNTGELF
>TRBV5-8|NA
ASNNWQGTSYNEQF
>TRBV10-1|NA
ASSEGGGYEQY
>TRBV2|NA
ASARVNTEAF
>TRBV5-6|NA
ASSLGQGPTDTQY
>TRBV5-1|NA
ASSYLMVGLGDEQF